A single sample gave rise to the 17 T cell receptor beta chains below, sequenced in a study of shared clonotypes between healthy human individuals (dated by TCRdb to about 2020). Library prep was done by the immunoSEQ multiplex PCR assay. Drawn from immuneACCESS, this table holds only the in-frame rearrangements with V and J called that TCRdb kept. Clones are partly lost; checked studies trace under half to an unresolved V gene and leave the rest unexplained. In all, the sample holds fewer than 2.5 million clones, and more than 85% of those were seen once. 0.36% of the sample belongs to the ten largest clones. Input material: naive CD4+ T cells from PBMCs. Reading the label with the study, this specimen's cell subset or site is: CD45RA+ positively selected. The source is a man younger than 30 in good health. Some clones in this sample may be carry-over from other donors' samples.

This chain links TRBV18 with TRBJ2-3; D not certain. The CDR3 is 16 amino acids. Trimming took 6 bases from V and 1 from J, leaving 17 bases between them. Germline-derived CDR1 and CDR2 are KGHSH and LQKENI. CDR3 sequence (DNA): TGTGCCAGCTCCCAGAGTCCGATCCCAGGCACAGATACGCAGTATTTT. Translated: CASSQSPIPGTDTQYF.

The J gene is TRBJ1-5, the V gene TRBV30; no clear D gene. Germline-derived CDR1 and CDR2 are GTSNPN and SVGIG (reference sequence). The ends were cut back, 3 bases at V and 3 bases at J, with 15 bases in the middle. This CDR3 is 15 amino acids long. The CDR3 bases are TGTGCCTGGAGGGCCAAACTCGGTTACAATCAGCCCCAGCATTTT. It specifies CAWRAKLGYNQPQHF.

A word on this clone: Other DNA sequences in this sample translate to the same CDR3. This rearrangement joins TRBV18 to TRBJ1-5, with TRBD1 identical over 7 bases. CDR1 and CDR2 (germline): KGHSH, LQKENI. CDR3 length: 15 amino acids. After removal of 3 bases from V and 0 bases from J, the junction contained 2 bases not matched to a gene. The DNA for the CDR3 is TGTGCCAGCTCACCGGGACAGAGTAGCAATCAGCCCCAGCATTTT. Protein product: CASSPGQSSNQPQHF.

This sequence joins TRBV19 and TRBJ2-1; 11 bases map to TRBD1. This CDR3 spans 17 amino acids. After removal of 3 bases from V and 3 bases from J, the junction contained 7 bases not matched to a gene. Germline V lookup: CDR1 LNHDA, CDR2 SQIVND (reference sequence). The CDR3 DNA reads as TGTGCCAGTAGTATCGGGACAGGGGGGACTCGCTACAATGAGCAGTTCTTC. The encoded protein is CASSIGTGGTRYNEQFF. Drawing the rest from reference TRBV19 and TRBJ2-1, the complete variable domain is DGGITQSPKYLFRKEGQNVTLSCEQNLNHDAMYWYRQDPGQGLRLIYYSQIVNDFQKGDIAEGYSVSREKKESFPLTVTSAQKNPTAFYLCASSIGTGGTRYNEQFFGPGTRLTVL.

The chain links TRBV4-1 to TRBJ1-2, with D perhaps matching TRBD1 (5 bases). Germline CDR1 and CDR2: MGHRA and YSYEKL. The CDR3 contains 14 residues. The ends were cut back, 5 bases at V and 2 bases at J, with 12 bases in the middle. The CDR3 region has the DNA TGCGCCAGCAGCTTAGACGGGGCAAACTATGGCTACACCTTC. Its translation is CASSLDGANYGYTF.

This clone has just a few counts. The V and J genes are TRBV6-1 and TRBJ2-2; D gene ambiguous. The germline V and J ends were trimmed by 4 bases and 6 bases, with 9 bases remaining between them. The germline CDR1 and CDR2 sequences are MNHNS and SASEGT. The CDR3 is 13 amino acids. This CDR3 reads CASSGRSAGELFF. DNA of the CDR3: TGTGCCAGCAGTGGACGGTCCGCCGGGGAGCTGTTTTTT.

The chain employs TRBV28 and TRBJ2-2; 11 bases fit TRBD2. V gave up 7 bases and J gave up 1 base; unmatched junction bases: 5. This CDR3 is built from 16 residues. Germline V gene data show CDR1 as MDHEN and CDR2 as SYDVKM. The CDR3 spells CASILSGRGNTGELFF. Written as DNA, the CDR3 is TGTGCCAGCATCCTTAGCGGGAGGGGGAACACCGGGGAGCTGTTTTTT. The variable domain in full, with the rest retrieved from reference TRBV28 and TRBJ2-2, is DVKVTQSSRYLVKRTGEKVFLECVQDMDHENMFWYRQDPGLGLRLIYFSYDVKMKEKGDIPEGYSVSREKKERFSLILESASTNQTSMYLCASILSGRGNTGELFFGEGSRLTVL.

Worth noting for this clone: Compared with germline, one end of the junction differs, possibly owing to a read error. The CDR3 nucleotides are TGTGCCAGCAGTGAAGGGGGGGGAAGCACCATATATTTT. It specifies CASSEGGGSTIYF. This chain joins TRBV6-1 and TRBJ1-3, with D possibly TRBD1 on 5 matching bases. Germline CDR1 MNHNS, CDR2 SASEGT. This CDR3 is 13 amino acids long.

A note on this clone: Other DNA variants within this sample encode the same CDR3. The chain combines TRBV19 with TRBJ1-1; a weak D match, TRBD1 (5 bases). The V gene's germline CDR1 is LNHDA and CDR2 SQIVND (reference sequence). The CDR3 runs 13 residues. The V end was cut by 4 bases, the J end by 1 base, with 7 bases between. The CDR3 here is CASSRDRNTEAFF. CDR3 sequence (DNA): TGTGCCAGTAGTAGAGACAGGAACACTGAAGCTTTCTTT.

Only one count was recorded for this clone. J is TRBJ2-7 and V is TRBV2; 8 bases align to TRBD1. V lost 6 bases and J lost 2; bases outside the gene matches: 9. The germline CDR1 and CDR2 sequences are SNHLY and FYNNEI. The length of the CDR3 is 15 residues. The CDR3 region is CASSFAGGVAYEQYF. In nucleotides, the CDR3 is TGTGCCAGCAGCTTCGCAGGGGGCGTAGCCTACGAGCAGTACTTC.

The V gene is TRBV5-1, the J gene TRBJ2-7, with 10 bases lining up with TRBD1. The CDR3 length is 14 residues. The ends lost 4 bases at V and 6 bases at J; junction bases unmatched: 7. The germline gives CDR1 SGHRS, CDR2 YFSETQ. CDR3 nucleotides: TGCGCCAGCAGCCCGGGACAGGGGACTAGCGAGCAGTACTTC. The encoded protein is CASSPGQGTSEQYF.

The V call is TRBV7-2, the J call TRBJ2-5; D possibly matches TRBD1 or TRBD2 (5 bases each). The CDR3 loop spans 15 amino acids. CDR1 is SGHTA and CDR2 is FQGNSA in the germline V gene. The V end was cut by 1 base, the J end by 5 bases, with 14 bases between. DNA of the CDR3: TGTGCCAGCAGCTTAGTGAGGGGCTTAGCCGAGACCCAGTACTTC. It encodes CASSLVRGLAETQYF.

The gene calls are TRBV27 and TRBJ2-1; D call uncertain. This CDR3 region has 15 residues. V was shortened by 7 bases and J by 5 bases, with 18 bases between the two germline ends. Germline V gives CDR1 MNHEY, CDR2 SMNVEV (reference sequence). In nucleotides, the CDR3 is TGTGCCAGCAACCCCGCCGGTGCGGCTGACAATGAGCAGTTCTTC. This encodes CASNPAGAADNEQFF.

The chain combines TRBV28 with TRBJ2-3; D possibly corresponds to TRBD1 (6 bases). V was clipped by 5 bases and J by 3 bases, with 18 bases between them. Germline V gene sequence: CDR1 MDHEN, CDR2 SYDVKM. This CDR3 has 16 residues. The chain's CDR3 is CASSPPTGTNTDTQYF. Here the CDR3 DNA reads TGTGCCAGCAGTCCTCCGACCGGGACAAATACAGATACGCAGTATTTT.

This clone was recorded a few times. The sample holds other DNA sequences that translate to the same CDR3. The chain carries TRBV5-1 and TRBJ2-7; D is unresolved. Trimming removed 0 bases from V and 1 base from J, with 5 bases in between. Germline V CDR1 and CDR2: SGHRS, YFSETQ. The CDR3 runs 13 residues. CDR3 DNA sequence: TGCGCCAGCAGCTTGGACAGATCCTACGAGCAGTACTTC. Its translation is CASSLDRSYEQYF.

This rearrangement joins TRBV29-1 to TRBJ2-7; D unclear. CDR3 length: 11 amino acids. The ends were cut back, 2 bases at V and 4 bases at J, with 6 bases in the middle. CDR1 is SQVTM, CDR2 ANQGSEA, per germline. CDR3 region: CSVEWNYEQYF. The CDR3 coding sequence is TGCAGCGTTGAATGGAATTACGAGCAGTACTTC.

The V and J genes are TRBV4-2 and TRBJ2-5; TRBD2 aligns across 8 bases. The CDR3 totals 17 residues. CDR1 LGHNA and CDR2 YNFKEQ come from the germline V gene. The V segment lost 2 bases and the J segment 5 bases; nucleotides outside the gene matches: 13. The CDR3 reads CASSQSASAGGWETQYF. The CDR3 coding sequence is TGTGCCAGCAGCCAATCCGCTTCGGCGGGAGGTTGGGAGACCCAGTACTTC.